This T cell receptor beta chain was sequenced in a study of beta chain features in type 1 diabetes. As for this clone: Its antigen is currently unknown.

Study-level points and caveats: Type 1 diabetes patients had fewer VDJ junction insertions and more deletions. Any HLA type influence on TCRB rearrangement was left unresolved here.

Sequenced material consisted of expressed TCRB transcripts (all of the isolated RNA was reverse transcribed). Clones were sequenced by immunoSEQ multiplex PCR, and TCRdb holds only the in-frame ones, with some missing. In the table there are 430,000 or so clones, roughly 10% of which are singletons. Sequencing input: naive CD4+ T cells from blood. This receptor was identified in a woman aged 18-29 years in good health.

In DNA, the CDR3 is TGTGCCTGGAGTGTACGAAGCGGGGCCACTGAAGCTTTCTTT. Its translation is CAWSVRSGATEAFF. The chain carries TRBV30 and TRBJ1-1, with D maybe TRBD1 (5 bases). The CDR3 has 14 amino acids. In germline, CDR1 is GTSNPN, CDR2 SVGIG (reference sequence). V was trimmed by 0 bases and J by 4 bases, leaving 12 bases between them.